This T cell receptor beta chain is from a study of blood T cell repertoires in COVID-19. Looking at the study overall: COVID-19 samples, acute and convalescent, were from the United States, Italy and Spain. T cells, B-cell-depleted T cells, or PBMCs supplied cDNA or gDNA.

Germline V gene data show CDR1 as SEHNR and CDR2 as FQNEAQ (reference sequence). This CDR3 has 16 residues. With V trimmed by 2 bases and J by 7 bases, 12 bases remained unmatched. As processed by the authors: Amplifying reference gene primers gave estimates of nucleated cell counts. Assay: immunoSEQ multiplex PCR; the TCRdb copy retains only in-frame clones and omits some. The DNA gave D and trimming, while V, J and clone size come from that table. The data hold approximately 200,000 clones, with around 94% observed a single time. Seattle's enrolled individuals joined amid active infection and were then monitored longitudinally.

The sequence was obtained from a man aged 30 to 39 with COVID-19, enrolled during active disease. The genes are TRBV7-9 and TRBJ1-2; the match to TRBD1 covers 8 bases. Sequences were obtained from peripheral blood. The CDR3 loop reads CASSLSGTGGLVGYTF. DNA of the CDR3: TGTGCCAGCAGCTTATCGGGGACAGGAGGGCTGGTTGGCTACACCTTC.